One sample yielded the 8 T cell receptor beta chains listed below, sequenced in a study of Graves' ophthalmopathy and Graves' hyperthyroidism. For repertoire sequencing, the TCR beta CDR3 regions were amplified from RNA transcripts. In the first round, RT-PCR was carried out with HTBI primers, and a multiplex PCR formed the second round. TCRdb redid the calling of the multiplex PCR reads with MiXCR, one entry per CDR3 protein. The sample includes 200,000 to 250,000 distinct CDR3 sequences, around 28% seen only once; the top ten take approximately 9.6%. The specimen sequenced was peripheral blood. These receptors came from a middle-aged man with Graves' ophthalmopathy.

This clonotype was seen at least ten times. The CDR3 loop is CAWSVPRGNNYYEQYF. CDR3 bases: TGTGCCTGGAGTGTCCCCCGAGGGAATAACTACTACGAGCAGTACTTC. The chain employs TRBV30 and TRBJ2-7, with D tentatively TRBD2 (5 bases). CDR1 and CDR2 from the germline V gene are GTSNPN and SVGIG (reference sequence). This CDR3 is 16 amino acids long. Trimming took 0 bases from V and 3 from J, leaving 18 bases between them.

Many counts were recorded for this clonotype. The chain recombines TRBV28 with TRBJ2-2; 7 bases fit TRBD2. Losses at the gene ends were 0 bases for V and 5 bases for J; bases not matched to a gene: 6. The germline gives CDR1 MDHEN, CDR2 SYDVKM. The length of the CDR3 is 16 residues. The CDR3 reads CASSLWGLGGTGELFF. CDR3 nucleotides: TGTGCCAGCAGTTTATGGGGACTCGGGGGGACCGGGGAGCTGTTTTTT.

This clonotype was seen ten or more times. V gene TRBV19 combines with J gene TRBJ2-3; 12 positions agree with TRBD2. V dropped 5 bases and J dropped 3; count of bases not matched to a gene: 0. This CDR3 spans 14 amino acids. The germline V gene encodes CDR1 LNHDA and CDR2 SQIVND (reference sequence). The CDR3 loop is CASSGTSGTDTQYF. In DNA, the CDR3 is TGTGCCAGTAGTGGGACTAGCGGGACAGATACGCAGTATTTT. Combining the CDR3 with reference TRBV19 and TRBJ2-3 gives the whole variable domain DGGITQSPKYLFRKEGQNVTLSCEQNLNHDAMYWYRQDPGQGLRLIYYSQIVNDFQKGDIAEGYSVSREKKESFPLTVTSAQKNPTAFYLCASSGTSGTDTQYFGPGTRLTVL.

This clonotype showed up many times. The chain uses TRBV7-3 and TRBJ1-1; D is unresolved. This CDR3 is built from 15 residues. Trimming cost V 1 base and J 1 base, with 10 bases left between them. The germline CDR1 and CDR2 sequences are SGHTA and FQGTGA. In DNA, the CDR3 is TGTGCCAGCAGCTTAATGCACCTTTCGAACACTGAAGCTTTCTTT. It specifies CASSLMHLSNTEAFF.

This clonotype was counted at least ten times. This chain joins TRBV6-5 and TRBJ1-6, with 8 bases that match TRBD1. The germline V gene has CDR1 MNHEY and CDR2 SVGAGI. Trimming at V came to 6 bases and at J to 2 bases, leaving 6 bases not matched to a gene. The CDR3 runs to 16 residues. Here the CDR3 reads CASRTGDSTYNSPLHF. For the CDR3, the DNA is TGTGCCAGCAGGACAGGGGATAGCACCTATAATTCACCCCTCCACTTT.

The sample holds many counts of this clonotype. The rearrangement uses TRBV9 and TRBJ2-4; D possibly corresponds to TRBD1 (5 bases). Trimming pared 5 bases from V and 6 bases from J, leaving 18 bases between. CDR1 and CDR2 (germline): SGDLS, YYNGEE. The CDR3 covers 15 residues. The CDR3 DNA is TGTGCCAGCAGTCCAGCTCCCGACAGACTAAACATTCAGTACTTC. As protein: CASSPAPDRLNIQYF.

This clonotype has a handful of counts. This chain links TRBV2 with TRBJ2-5, with D tentatively TRBD1 or TRBD2 (5 bases each). There are 14 residues in the CDR3. Germline loops: CDR1 SNHLY, CDR2 FYNNEI. Trimming removed 11 bases at V and 0 bases at J, with 16 bases between. CDR3 sequence: CASSPGTYQETQYF. The CDR3 region has the DNA TGTGCCTCTTCGCCAGGGACGTACCAAGAGACCCAGTACTTC.

This clonotype was seen a handful of times. The gene calls are TRBV6-2 or TRBV6-3 and TRBJ1-5; D is possibly TRBD1 (5 bases). This CDR3 has 12 amino acids. Trimming took 8 bases from V and 8 from J, leaving 13 bases between them. Germline CDR1 reads MNHEY; CDR2 reads SVGEGT. CDR3 nucleotides: TGTGCCAGCCGGGGACCAAAAGAGCCCCAGCATTTT. It codes for CASRGPKEPQHF.